Presented here are 16 T cell receptor beta chains from one specimen sequenced in a study of T cell changes during pregnancy in multiple sclerosis. TCRdb's table, derived via immunoSEQ multiplex PCR, lists solely in-frame clones and lacks some. The table lists about 100,000 clones, roughly 92% of them singletons. The specimen comprised peripheral blood, sampled after pregnancy. The source is a female donor with multiple sclerosis, enrolled in a pregnancy study.

The genes are TRBV19 and TRBJ2-7, with D hard to call. V shed 3 bases and J shed 0 bases, with 9 bases lying between them. Per germline, CDR1 LNHDA and CDR2 SQIVND (reference sequence). There are 14 residues in the CDR3. CDR3 in DNA: TGTGCCAGTAGTATGGCCGTCCACTCCTACGAGCAGTACTTC. Its translation: CASSMAVHSYEQYF.

This rearrangement joins TRBV7-2 to TRBJ1-2; 8 bases match TRBD1. The CDR3 extends over 15 amino acids. From germline, CDR1 is SGHTA and CDR2 FQGNSA. With 1 base clipped from V and 7 bases from J, the junction kept 8 bases outside the gene matches. The CDR3 DNA is TGTGCCAGCAGCTTAGTCATCCAGGGGGCGCGTGGCTACACCTTC. Protein product: CASSLVIQGARGYTF.

This chain joins TRBV19 and TRBJ2-1, with 10 positions matching TRBD2. The CDR3 loop spans 18 amino acids. V gave up 5 bases and J gave up 8 bases; unmatched junction bases: 18. Per the germline V gene, CDR1 is LNHDA and CDR2 is SQIVND (reference sequence). CDR3 in amino acids: CASSPRMIAGGWFHEQFF. The CDR3 DNA reads TGTGCCAGTAGTCCCCGGATGATAGCGGGAGGCTGGTTCCATGAGCAGTTCTTC.

J is TRBJ2-3 and V is TRBV27; a weak D match, TRBD2 (5 bases). Germline-derived CDR1 and CDR2 are MNHEY and SMNVEV (reference sequence). The CDR3 has 13 residues. Deletions cut 1 base from V and 6 bases from J, with 8 bases between. The CDR3, as DNA: TGTGCCAGCAGTTTATATCGCGGGGATACGCAGTATTTT. Its translation: CASSLYRGDTQYF.

The rearrangement uses TRBV9 and TRBJ2-7; D ambiguous. This CDR3 comprises 13 residues. V was trimmed by 4 bases and J by 0 bases, leaving 8 bases between them. Germline V gives CDR1 SGDLS, CDR2 YYNGEE. The CDR3 nucleotides read TGTGCCAGCAGCTTTGGGCCCTCCTACGAGCAGTACTTC. It encodes CASSFGPSYEQYF.

This chain joins TRBV12-5 and TRBJ1-1; possible D gene TRBD1, 5 bases. The germline V gene encodes CDR1 LGHNT and CDR2 FRNRAP. This CDR3 contains 16 residues. Trimming took off 5 bases at V and 0 bases at J, with 16 bases between the two ends. The CDR3 coding sequence is TGTGCTAGTGGTCCCATCCAAGACAGTCTGAACACTGAAGCTTTCTTT. Translated: CASGPIQDSLNTEAFF.

The chain links TRBV11-2 to TRBJ2-3, with TRBD2 matching over 9 bases. The CDR3 is 16 residues long. V was clipped by 1 base and J by 0 bases; unmatched bases: 2. The germline CDR1 and CDR2 sequences are SGHAT and FQNNGV. The CDR3 loop is CASSLGTSGSTDTQYF. The CDR3, as DNA: TGTGCCAGCAGCTTAGGAACTAGCGGGAGCACAGATACGCAGTATTTT.

The chain's CDR3 is CASSFSGGEQYF. The CDR3 DNA reads as TGTGCCAGCAGCTTTTCAGGGGGCGAGCAGTACTTC. The rearrangement joins TRBV11-3 to TRBJ2-7; 7 nucleotides line up with TRBD1. CDR1 SGHNT and CDR2 YENEEA come from the germline V gene. This CDR3 contains 12 residues. J lost 6 bases, V lost 3 bases, and 2 bases had no gene match.

The table lists this clone with a count of one. The chain links TRBV27 to TRBJ2-7, with D possibly TRBD2 on 6 matching bases. The CDR3 runs 15 residues. V lost 5 bases and J 2 bases, leaving 16 bases between the germline ends. CDR1 is MNHEY, CDR2 SMNVEV, per germline (reference sequence). CDR3 sequence reads: CASSRHGTETYEQYF. The CDR3 DNA is TGTGCCAGCAGTCGGCACGGGACTGAAACCTACGAGCAGTACTTC.

The chain is built from TRBV6-5 and TRBJ1-1; no reliable D call. The germline V gene encodes CDR1 MNHEY and CDR2 SVGAGI. This CDR3 contains 13 residues. V gave up 4 bases and J gave up 1 base, with 7 bases separating them. The CDR3 coding sequence is TGTGCCAGCAGTTCCCGACAGAACACTGAAGCTTTCTTT. Translating gives CASSSRQNTEAFF.

The rearrangement joins TRBV4-1 to TRBJ2-3; 10 bases match TRBD1. CDR1 is MGHRA and CDR2 is YSYEKL in the germline V gene. The CDR3 consists of 18 residues. The J segment lost 0 bases and the V segment lost 1 base, leaving 7 bases of the junction unmatched. For the CDR3, the DNA is TGCGCCAGCAGCCAAGGCGACAGGGGGCGCCCGAGCACAGATACGCAGTATTTT. It translates to CASSQGDRGRPSTDTQYF.

The chain combines TRBV2 with TRBJ2-7; D ambiguous. Germline CDR1 is SNHLY and CDR2 is FYNNEI. The V and J ends lost 7 bases and 0 bases respectively, with 13 bases between them. The CDR3 is 14 residues long. The chain's CDR3 is CASTSLRSSYEQYF. CDR3 sequence (DNA): TGTGCCAGCACCAGTTTAAGAAGCTCCTACGAGCAGTACTTC.

The chain is built from TRBV5-4 and TRBJ2-7, with D possibly matching TRBD2 (6 bases). Deletions cut 0 bases from V and 6 bases from J, with 16 bases between. The CDR3 spans 15 residues. The germline V gene encodes CDR1 SGHNT and CDR2 YYREEE (reference sequence). The CDR3 loop is CASSLGGGAVIEQYF. CDR3 DNA sequence: TGTGCCAGCAGCTTGGGAGGCGGGGCGGTCATCGAGCAGTACTTC.

V and J are TRBV5-8 and TRBJ1-2; TRBD1 aligns across 8 bases. This CDR3 region has 15 residues. Germline trimming cut 0 bases from V and 4 bases from J; bases unmatched to any gene: 5. CDR1 is SGHTS, CDR2 YDEGEE, per germline. This CDR3 reads CASSLGTGIRYGYTF. The CDR3 nucleotides are TGTGCCAGCAGCTTGGGGACAGGGATTCGCTATGGCTACACCTTC.

The rearrangement uses TRBV2 and TRBJ2-5; the match to TRBD2 covers 16 bases. Germline CDR1 and CDR2: SNHLY and FYNNEI. Trimming removed 6 bases from V and 5 bases from J; junction bases left unmatched: 6. The CDR3 runs 16 residues. CDR3 bases: TGTGCCAGCAGAGTGGGACTAGCGGGAGGGCCGGAGACCCAGTACTTC. Translation gives CASRVGLAGGPETQYF.

This chain uses TRBV27 with TRBJ2-3; D remains unclear. V gave up 6 bases and J gave up 0 bases, with 4 bases separating them. This CDR3 has 12 amino acids. Germline CDR1 reads MNHEY; CDR2 reads SMNVEV (reference sequence). CDR3 sequence: CASSRSTDTQYF. In DNA, the CDR3 is TGTGCCAGCAGCAGGAGCACAGATACGCAGTATTTT.